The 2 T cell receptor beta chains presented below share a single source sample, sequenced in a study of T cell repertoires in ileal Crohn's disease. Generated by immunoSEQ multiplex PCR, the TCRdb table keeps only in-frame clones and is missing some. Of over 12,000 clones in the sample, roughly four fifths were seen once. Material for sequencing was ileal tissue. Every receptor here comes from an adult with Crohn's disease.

The CDR3, as DNA: TGTGCCAGCAGCCTCCCCCAGGGGGGTAATGAGCAGTTCTTC. It translates to CASSLPQGGNEQFF. This rearrangement joins TRBV6-5 to TRBJ2-1, with D possibly TRBD1 on 7 matching bases. The V gene's germline CDR1 is MNHEY and CDR2 SVGAGI. V dropped 6 bases and J dropped 7 bases, with 16 bases sitting between them. The CDR3 is made up of 14 amino acids.

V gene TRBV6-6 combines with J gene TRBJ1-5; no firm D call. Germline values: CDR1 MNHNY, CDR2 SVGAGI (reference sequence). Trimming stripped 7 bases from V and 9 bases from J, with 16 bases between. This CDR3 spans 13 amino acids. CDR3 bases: TGTGCCAGCATCCCCCGGAGCTTAGGGCCCCAGCATTTT. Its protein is CASIPRSLGPQHF.